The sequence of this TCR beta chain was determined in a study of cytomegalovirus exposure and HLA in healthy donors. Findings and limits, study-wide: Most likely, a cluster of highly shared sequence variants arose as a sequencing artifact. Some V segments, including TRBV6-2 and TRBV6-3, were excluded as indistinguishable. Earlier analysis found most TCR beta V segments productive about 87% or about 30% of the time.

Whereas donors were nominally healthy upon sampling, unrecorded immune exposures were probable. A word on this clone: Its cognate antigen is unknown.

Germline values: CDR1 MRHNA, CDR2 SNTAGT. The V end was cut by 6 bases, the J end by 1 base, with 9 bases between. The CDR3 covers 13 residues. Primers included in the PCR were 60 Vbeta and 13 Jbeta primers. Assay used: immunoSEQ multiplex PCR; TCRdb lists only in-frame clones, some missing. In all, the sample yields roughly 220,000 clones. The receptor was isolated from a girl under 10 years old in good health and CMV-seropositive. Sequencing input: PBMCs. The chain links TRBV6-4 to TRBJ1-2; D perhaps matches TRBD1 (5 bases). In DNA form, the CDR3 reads TGTGCCAGCAGAAGGACATATAACTATGGCTACACCTTC. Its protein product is CASRRTYNYGYTF.